Listed below are T cell receptor beta chains from one sample, sequenced in a study of T-cell reconstitution after alpha-beta-depleted transplantation in children. A single record per CDR3 protein comes from TCRdb applying MiXCR to the PCR reads. The table lists about 58,000 distinct CDR3 sequences, approximately 43% of them singletons, with under 98% in the top ten. The source material was PBMCs, mostly from graft donor cells, sampled 360 days after TCRalphabeta/CD19-depleted stem cell transplant. Receptors were obtained from a male patient younger than 18 who had a stem cell transplant for acute lymphoblastic leukemia, so the T cells may come from the graft donor. CDR3s include the opening cysteine and the closing phenylalanine or tryptophan. The D gene is left open where the match is weak. For some rows the clone size is stated as once, few or many, or as a class when expanded; others skip it.

size: many; J: TRBJ2-7; V: TRBV14; D: -; CDR3: CASSNRIYEQYF; DNA: TGTGCCAGCAGCAACAGGATTTACGAGCAGTACTTC
size: few; J: TRBJ2-3; V: TRBV14; D: -; CDR3: CASSQEDGGADTQYF; DNA: TGTGCCAGCAGCCAAGAGGACGGAGGGGCAGATACGCAGTATTTT
size: -; J: TRBJ2-7; V: TRBV7-9; D: TRBD2; CDR3: CASLAGASYEQYF; DNA: TGTGCCAGCTTAGCGGGGGCCTCCTACGAGCAGTACTTC
size: -; J: TRBJ2-1; V: TRBV19; D: -; CDR3: CASSIDGLRVSSYNEQFF; DNA: TGTGCCAGTAGTATAGATGGGTTGCGGGTGAGTTCCTACAATGAGCAGTTCTTC
size: few; J: TRBJ2-1; V: TRBV12-3/TRBV12-4; D: -; CDR3: CATRLVVNEQFF; DNA: TGTGCCACCAGACTAGTAGTCAATGAGCAGTTCTTC
size: -; J: TRBJ2-3; V: TRBV7-2; D: TRBD2; CDR3: CASSLRLATQYF; DNA: TGTGCCAGCAGCTTAAGACTAGCTACGCAGTATTTT
size: many; J: TRBJ2-5; V: TRBV13; D: -; CDR3: CASSLGLGMKTQYF; DNA: TGTGCCAGCAGCTTGGGACTCGGGATGAAGACCCAGTACTTC
size: -; J: TRBJ2-1; V: TRBV7-6; D: -; CDR3: CASSLGFGTPNEQFF; DNA: TGTGCCAGCAGCTTAGGCTTTGGGACTCCAAATGAGCAGTTCTTC
size: -; J: TRBJ2-2; V: TRBV12-3/TRBV12-4; D: -; CDR3: CASSTRPNTGELFF; DNA: TGTGCCAGCAGTACGAGGCCGAACACCGGGGAGCTGTTTTTT
size: once; J: TRBJ2-1; V: TRBV12-3/TRBV12-4; D: TRBD2; CDR3: CASSTSGSSYNEQFF; DNA: TGTGCCAGCAGTACTAGCGGTAGCTCCTACAATGAGCAGTTCTTC
size: few; J: TRBJ2-7; V: TRBV10-3; D: TRBD2; CDR3: CAISPGLAGGQYF; DNA: TGTGCCATCAGCCCGGGACTAGCGGGAGGGCAGTACTTC
size: -; J: TRBJ2-1; V: TRBV7-9; D: -; CDR3: CASSLASPYNEQFF; DNA: TGTGCCAGCAGCTTAGCGTCCCCCTACAATGAGCAGTTCTTC
size: -; J: TRBJ2-3; V: TRBV7-2; D: -; CDR3: CASSATANTQYF; DNA: TGTGCCAGCAGCGCAACAGCAAATACGCAGTATTTT
size: -; J: TRBJ1-5; V: TRBV12-3/TRBV12-4; D: -; CDR3: CASSLVSGRVNQPQHF; DNA: TGTGCCAGCAGTTTAGTTAGCGGACGGGTCAATCAGCCCCAGCATTTT
size: few; J: TRBJ1-1; V: TRBV3-1; D: -; CDR3: CASSQRDTEAFF; DNA: TGTGCCAGCAGCCAAAGGGACACTGAAGCTTTCTTT
size: few; J: TRBJ2-5; V: TRBV6-2/TRBV6-3; D: TRBD2; CDR3: CASSSVGMGLHQETQYF; DNA: TGTGCCAGCAGTTCGGTCGGAATGGGACTACACCAAGAGACCCAGTACTTC
size: -; J: TRBJ2-1; V: TRBV13; D: TRBD2; CDR3: CASSLGGTSGDNEQFF; DNA: TGTGCCAGCAGCTTAGGGGGGACTAGCGGGGACAATGAGCAGTTCTTC
size: -; J: TRBJ2-7; V: TRBV6-5; D: -; CDR3: CASEGFHEQYF; DNA: TGTGCCAGCGAAGGCTTCCACGAGCAGTACTTC
size: -; J: TRBJ2-1; V: TRBV5-1; D: TRBD2; CDR3: CASSYLPFSGGAAYNEQFF; DNA: TGCGCCAGCAGCTACCTCCCTTTTAGCGGGGGCGCTGCCTACAATGAGCAGTTCTTC
size: -; J: TRBJ1-2; V: TRBV7-9; D: -; CDR3: CASSFSRNGYTF; DNA: TGTGCCAGCAGCTTTTCCCGAAATGGCTACACCTTC